The rows below give T cell receptor beta chains drawn from one sample of a study of cytomegalovirus exposure and HLA in healthy donors. Some clones are missing from TCRdb's copy, which holds only in-frame ones; the method was immunoSEQ multiplex PCR. The table lists 150,000 to 200,000 clones, 78% of them singletons. Sequencing was performed on PBMCs. The receptor set was obtained from a woman aged 45-60 years in good health and CMV-seropositive. Each CDR3 is given with its conserved first and last residue. Fields, in order: D gene, CDR3 length, clone size, V gene, J gene, CDR3 protein, CDR3 DNA. The D gene is left open where the match is weak. Clone sizes are given selectively: once, few, many, or a class where the clone is expanded.

TRBD1,15,NA,TRBV7-9,TRBJ1-3,CASSLAPDRGNTIYF,TGTGCCAGCAGCTTAGCGCCGGACAGGGGAAACACCATATATTTT
NA,12,NA,TRBV30,TRBJ1-2,CAWSVSAWGYTF,TGTGCCTGGAGTGTCAGTGCTTGGGGCTACACCTTC
NA,15,NA,TRBV2,TRBJ1-1,CASSGSWDSGTEAFF,TGTGCCAGCAGTGGAAGCTGGGACTCTGGGACTGAAGCTTTCTTT
TRBD1,14,NA,TRBV5-5,TRBJ2-5,CASSVGQFGETQYF,TGTGCCAGCAGCGTGGGACAGTTCGGCGAGACCCAGTACTTC
TRBD2,16,NA,TRBV19,TRBJ2-1,CASSLTSGSSYNEQFF,TGTGCCAGTAGTCTCACTAGCGGGAGCTCCTACAATGAGCAGTTCTTC
NA,14,NA,TRBV27,TRBJ2-7,CASSLSGGLYEQYF,TGTGCCAGCAGTTTATCCGGGGGTCTCTACGAGCAGTACTTC
TRBD1,15,NA,TRBV25-1,TRBJ1-4,CASSFTGGANEKLFF,TGTGCCAGCAGTTTTACAGGGGGGGCTAATGAAAAACTGTTTTTT
NA,16,few,TRBV19,TRBJ2-1,CASRLDGHRSYNEQFF,TGTGCCAGTCGCCTGGACGGACATCGCTCCTACAATGAGCAGTTCTTC
NA,13,NA,TRBV29-1,TRBJ2-5,CSVHQGFGETQYF,TGCAGCGTCCACCAGGGGTTCGGGGAGACCCAGTACTTC
TRBD1,14,NA,TRBV18,TRBJ2-5,CASSTTGVRETQYF,TGTGCCAGCTCGACGACAGGGGTTCGAGAGACCCAGTACTTC
NA,15,NA,TRBV5-5,TRBJ1-2,CASSPGGGVGYGYTF,TGTGCCAGCAGCCCCGGGGGGGGCGTCGGCTATGGCTACACCTTC
TRBD1,13,NA,TRBV6-1,TRBJ1-2,CASSTGVNYGYTF,TGTGCCAGCAGTACAGGGGTTAACTATGGCTACACCTTC
NA,15,NA,TRBV2,TRBJ2-6,CASSGGVSGANVLTF,TGTGCCAGCAGTGGGGGGGTCTCTGGGGCCAACGTCCTGACTTTC
NA,20,NA,TRBV7-8,TRBJ1-5,CASLYIGVRARMGGNQPQHF,TGTGCCAGCTTGTATATAGGGGTCAGGGCCCGTATGGGTGGCAATCAGCCCCAGCATTTT
TRBD1,18,NA,TRBV5-8,TRBJ1-6,CASSLVTGGYKNNSPLHF,TGTGCCAGCAGCTTGGTTACAGGGGGCTACAAGAATAATTCACCCCTCCACTTT
NA,11,NA,TRBV29-1,TRBJ1-4,CSAQNSEKLFF,TGCAGCGCTCAAAATAGTGAAAAACTGTTTTTT